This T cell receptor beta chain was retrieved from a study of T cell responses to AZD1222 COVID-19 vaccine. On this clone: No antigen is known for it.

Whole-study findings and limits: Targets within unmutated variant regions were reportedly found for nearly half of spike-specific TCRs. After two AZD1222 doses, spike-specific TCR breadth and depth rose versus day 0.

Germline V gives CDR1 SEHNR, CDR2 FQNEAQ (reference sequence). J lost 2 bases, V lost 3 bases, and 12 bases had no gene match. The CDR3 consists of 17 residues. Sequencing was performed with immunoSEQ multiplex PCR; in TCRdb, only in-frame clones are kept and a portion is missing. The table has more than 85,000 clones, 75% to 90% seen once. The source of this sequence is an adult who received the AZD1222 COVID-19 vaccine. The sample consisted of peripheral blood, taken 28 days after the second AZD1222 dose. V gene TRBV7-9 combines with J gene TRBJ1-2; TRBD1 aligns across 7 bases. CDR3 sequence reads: CASSLTGPGYGNYGYTF. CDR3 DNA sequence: TGTGCCAGCAGCTTGACAGGGCCGGGGTACGGGAACTATGGCTACACCTTC. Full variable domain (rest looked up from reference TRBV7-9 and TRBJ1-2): DTGVSQNPRHKITKRGQNVTFRCDPISEHNRLYWYRQTLGQGPEFLTYFQNEAQLEKSRLLSDRFSAERPKGSFSTLEIQRTEQGDSAMYLCASSLTGPGYGNYGYTFGSGTRLTVV.